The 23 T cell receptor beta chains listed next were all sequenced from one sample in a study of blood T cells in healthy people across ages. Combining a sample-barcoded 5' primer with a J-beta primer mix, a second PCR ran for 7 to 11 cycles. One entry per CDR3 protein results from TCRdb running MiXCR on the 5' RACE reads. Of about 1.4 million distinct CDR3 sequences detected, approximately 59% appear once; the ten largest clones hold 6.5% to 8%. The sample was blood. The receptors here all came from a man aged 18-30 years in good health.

CDR3 sequence: CAITSGSGTDTQYF. CDR3 bases: TGTGCCATCACCAGCGGGTCCGGCACAGATACGCAGTATTTT. V gene TRBV10-3 combines with J gene TRBJ2-3; TRBD2 is a possible D gene (6 bases). V was cut by 7 bases and J by 1 base, with 12 bases left in between. Germline V CDR1 and CDR2: ENHRY, SYGVKD. The CDR3 consists of 14 residues.

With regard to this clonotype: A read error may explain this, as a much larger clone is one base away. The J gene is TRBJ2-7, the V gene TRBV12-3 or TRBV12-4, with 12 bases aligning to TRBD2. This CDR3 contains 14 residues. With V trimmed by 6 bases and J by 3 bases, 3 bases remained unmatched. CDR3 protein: CASRPGLAGYEQYF. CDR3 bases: TGTGCCAGCAGGCCGGGACTAGCGGGCTACGAGCAGTACTTC.

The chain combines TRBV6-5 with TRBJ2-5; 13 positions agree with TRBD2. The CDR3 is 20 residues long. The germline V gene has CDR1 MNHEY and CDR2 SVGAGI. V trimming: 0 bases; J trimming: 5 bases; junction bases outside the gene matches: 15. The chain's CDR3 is CASSYSKGGTSGDPYETQYF. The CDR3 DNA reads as TGTGCCAGCAGTTACTCGAAGGGAGGGACTAGCGGGGATCCCTACGAGACCCAGTACTTC.

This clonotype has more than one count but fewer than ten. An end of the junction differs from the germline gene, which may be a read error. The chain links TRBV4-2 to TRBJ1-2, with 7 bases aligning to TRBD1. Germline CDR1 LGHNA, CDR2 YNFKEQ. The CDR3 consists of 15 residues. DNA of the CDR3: TGTGCCAGCAGCCAAGCTTCCGGGACAGACTATGGCCACACCTTC. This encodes CASSQASGTDYGHTF.

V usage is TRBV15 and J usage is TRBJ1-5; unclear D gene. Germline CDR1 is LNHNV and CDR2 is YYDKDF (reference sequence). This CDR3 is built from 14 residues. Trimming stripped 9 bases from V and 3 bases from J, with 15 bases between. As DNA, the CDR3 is TGTGCCACGGAGCCAAGACTCATCAATCAGCCCCAGCATTTT. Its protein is CATEPRLINQPQHF.

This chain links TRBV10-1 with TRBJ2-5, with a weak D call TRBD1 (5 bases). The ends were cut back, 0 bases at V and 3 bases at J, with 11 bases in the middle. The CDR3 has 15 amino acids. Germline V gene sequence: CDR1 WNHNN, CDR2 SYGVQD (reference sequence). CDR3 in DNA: TGCGCCAGCAGTGAGTCGCGGACACAAAAAGAGACCCAGTACTTC. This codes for CASSESRTQKETQYF.

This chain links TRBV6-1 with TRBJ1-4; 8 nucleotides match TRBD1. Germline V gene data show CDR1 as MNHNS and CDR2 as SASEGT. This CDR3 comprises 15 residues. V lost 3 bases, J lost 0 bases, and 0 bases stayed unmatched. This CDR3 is CASSEDRATNEKLFF. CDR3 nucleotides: TGTGCCAGCAGTGAGGACAGGGCAACTAATGAAAAACTGTTTTTT.

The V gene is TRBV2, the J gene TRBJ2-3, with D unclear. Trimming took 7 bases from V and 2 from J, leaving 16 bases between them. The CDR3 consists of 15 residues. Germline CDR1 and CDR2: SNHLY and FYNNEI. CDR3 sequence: CASKVGGRHTDTQYF. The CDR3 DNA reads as TGTGCCAGCAAGGTGGGCGGAAGACACACAGATACGCAGTATTTT.

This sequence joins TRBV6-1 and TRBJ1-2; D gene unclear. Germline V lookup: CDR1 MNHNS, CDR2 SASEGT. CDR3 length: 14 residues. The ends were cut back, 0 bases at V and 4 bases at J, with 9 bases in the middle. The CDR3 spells CASSEAGSRYGYTF. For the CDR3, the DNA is TGTGCCAGCAGTGAAGCGGGCAGCCGCTATGGCTACACCTTC.

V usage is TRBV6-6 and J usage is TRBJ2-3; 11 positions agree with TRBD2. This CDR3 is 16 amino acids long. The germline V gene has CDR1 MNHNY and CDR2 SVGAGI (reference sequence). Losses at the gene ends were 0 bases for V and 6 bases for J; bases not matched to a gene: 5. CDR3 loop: CASSYSLAGGPDTQYF. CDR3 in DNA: TGTGCCAGCAGTTACTCGCTAGCGGGAGGACCCGATACGCAGTATTTT.

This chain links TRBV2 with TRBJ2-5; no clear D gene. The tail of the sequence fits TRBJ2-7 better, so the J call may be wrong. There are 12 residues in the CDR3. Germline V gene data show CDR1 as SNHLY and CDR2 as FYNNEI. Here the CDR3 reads CASGKEVYEQYF. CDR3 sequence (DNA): TGTGCCAGTGGGAAAGAGGTCTACGAGCAGTACTTC.

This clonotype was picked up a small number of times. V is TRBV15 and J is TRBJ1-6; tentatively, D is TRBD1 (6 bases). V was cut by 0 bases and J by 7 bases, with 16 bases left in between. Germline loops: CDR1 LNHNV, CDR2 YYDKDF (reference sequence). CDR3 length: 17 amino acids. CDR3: CATSRDPRQVENSPLHF. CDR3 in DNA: TGTGCCACCAGCAGAGATCCTAGACAGGTCGAAAATTCACCCCTCCACTTT.

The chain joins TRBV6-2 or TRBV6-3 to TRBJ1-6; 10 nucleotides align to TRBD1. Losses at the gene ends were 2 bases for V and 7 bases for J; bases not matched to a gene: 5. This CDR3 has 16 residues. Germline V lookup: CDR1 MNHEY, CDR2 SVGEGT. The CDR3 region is CASSYALDRGNSPLHF. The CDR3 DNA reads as TGTGCCAGCAGTTACGCGTTGGACAGGGGGAATTCACCCCTCCACTTT.

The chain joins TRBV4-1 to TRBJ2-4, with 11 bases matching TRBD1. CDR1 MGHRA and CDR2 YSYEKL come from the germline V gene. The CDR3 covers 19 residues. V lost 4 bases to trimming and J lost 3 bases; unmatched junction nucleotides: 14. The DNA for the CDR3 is TGCGCCAGCAGCCCCGCCGGACAGGGGGCATCTATTGGCAAAAACATTCAGTACTTC. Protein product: CASSPAGQGASIGKNIQYF.

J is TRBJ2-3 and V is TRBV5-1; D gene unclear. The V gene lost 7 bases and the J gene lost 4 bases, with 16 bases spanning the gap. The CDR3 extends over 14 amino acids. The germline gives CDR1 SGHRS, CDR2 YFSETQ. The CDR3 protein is CASGPGSTADTQYF. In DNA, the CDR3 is TGCGCCAGCGGTCCCGGGTCGACGGCAGATACGCAGTATTTT.

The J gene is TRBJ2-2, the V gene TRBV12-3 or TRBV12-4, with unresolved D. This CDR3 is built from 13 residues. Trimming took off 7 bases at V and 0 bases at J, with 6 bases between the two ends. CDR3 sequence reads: CASNTANTGELFF. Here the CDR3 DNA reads TGTGCCAGCAATACCGCGAACACCGGGGAGCTGTTTTTT.

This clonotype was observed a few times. The CDR3 loop is CASQTETSGLADTQYF. The CDR3, as DNA: TGTGCCAGCCAGACCGAAACTAGCGGGTTGGCAGATACGCAGTATTTT. The rearrangement uses TRBV6-6 and TRBJ2-3; TRBD2 aligns across 9 bases. Germline CDR1 is MNHNY and CDR2 is SVGAGI (reference sequence). With V trimmed by 8 bases and J by 4 bases, 13 bases remained unmatched. The CDR3 spans 16 residues.

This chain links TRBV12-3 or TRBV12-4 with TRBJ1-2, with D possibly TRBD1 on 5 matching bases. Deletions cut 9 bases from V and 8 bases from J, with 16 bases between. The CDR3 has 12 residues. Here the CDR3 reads CASRYRDAGYTF. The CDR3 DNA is TGTGCCAGTCGATACCGGGACGCAGGCTACACCTTC.

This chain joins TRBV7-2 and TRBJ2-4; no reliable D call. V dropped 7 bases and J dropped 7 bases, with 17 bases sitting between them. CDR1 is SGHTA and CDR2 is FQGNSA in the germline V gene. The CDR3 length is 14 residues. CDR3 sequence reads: CASKTDTRRNIQYF. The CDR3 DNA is TGTGCCAGCAAGACGGATACCCGACGGAACATTCAGTACTTC. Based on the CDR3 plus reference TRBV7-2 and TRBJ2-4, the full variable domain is GAGVSQSPSNKVTEKGKDVELRCDPISGHTALYWYRQSLGQGLEFLIYFQGNSAPDKSGLPSDRFSAERTGGSVSTLTIQRTQQEDSAVYLCASKTDTRRNIQYFGAGTRLSVL.

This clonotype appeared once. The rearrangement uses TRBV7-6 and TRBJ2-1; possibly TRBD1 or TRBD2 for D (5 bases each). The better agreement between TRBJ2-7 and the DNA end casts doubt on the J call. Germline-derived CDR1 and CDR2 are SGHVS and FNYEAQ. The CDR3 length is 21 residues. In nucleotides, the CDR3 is TGTGCCAGCAGCCAACCAGACCCAGGGATGGAGGCAGCACGACCATACAATGAGCAGTACTTC. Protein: CASSQPDPGMEAARPYNEQYF.

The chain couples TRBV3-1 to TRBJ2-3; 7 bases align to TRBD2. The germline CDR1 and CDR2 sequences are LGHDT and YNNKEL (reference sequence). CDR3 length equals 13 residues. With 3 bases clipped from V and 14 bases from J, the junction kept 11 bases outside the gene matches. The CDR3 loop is CASSHEKTSFLYF. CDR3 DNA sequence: TGTGCCAGCAGCCACGAGAAGACTAGCTTTCTGTATTTT.

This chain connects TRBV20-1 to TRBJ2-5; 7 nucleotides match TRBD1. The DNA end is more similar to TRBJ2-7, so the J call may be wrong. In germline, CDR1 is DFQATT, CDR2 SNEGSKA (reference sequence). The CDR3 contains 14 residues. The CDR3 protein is CSAEDRVTPYEQYF. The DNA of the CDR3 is TGCAGTGCGGAAGACAGGGTGACCCCCTACGAGCAGTACTTC.

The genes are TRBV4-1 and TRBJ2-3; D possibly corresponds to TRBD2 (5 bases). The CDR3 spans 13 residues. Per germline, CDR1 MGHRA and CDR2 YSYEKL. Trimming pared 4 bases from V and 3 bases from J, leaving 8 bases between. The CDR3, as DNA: TGCGCCAGCAGCCGCGAGGGAACAGATACGCAGTATTTT. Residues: CASSREGTDTQYF.